This TCR beta chain was captured in a study of regulatory T cells in long-lasting Graves disease (dated by TCRdb to the early 2020s). At the level of the whole study: Persistent Graves' disease was defined as antithyroid drug treatment for over 5 years with persistently positive TSH receptor autoantibodies. Peripheral blood TCR sequencing and RNA sequencing compared persistent Graves' disease patients with newly diagnosed Graves' disease patients. The study was conducted in China and was registered as a clinical trial. A total of roughly 35 samples underwent TCR sequencing: about 13 from persistent and around 20 from newly diagnosed Graves' disease patients. In the clinical cohort, patients with persistent Graves' disease had used antithyroid drugs for an average of around 10 years. Overall results and qualifications from the work: Preferential use of TRBV28, TRBJ1-2 and TRBJ2-5 was observed in persistent disease, whereas TRBV20-1 and TRBJ2-1 were favored in newly diagnosed disease. Only the TCR beta chain was sequenced and analyzed. Only peripheral blood was studied, because thyroid tissue, the primary lesion, was inaccessible. Patients with persistent disease shared more public clonotypes (over 2,500) than newly diagnosed patients did (more than 900). Persistent Graves' disease patients showed lower TCR Shannon entropy and fewer highly expanded clones than newly diagnosed patients, suggesting clonal expansion. The authors acknowledged the small sample size as a limitation that may reduce accuracy.

Library construction relied on multiplex PCR. The sequencer listed for this sample is Illumina HiSeq 4000. CDR3 regions were amplified by Arm-PCR with iRepertoire HTBI primers to construct TCR beta libraries. Before sequencing, the PCR products went through gel purification. Under the source paper's analysis protocol: Gene usage analysis of CDR3 amino acid clonotypes relied on the approximately 68 TRBV and 14 TRBJ segments identified across samples. COPE and FqMerger were used to merge filtered high-quality paired reads into contigs. BLAST was used to align contigs to the IMGT TRBV, TRBD and TRBJ reference genes, and CDR3 was defined following IMGT. Highly expanded clones were defined as clonotypes with a frequency above 0.1%. Repertoire diversity was measured by Shannon entropy, and V-J evenness by the Gini coefficient. Clonotypes shared by more than one individual were considered public. TCRdb reprocessed the public reads (quality trimming at Q25 with fastp, clone calling with MiXCR) and kept in-frame beta chains. Entries are consolidated by CDR3 protein sequence, retaining the most common genes and DNA. The V and J calls follow TCRdb's processing rather than the paper's. Across this sample there are under 500,000 distinct CDR3 sequences, with under 25% seen only once. The ten most abundant clones make up 7% to 9.5% of the sample.

A word on this clonotype: Its antigen target is currently unknown. There are no base qualities to consult, and no much larger clone falls within one base.

V loses 5 bases, J loses 1 base, and the germline ends lie 11 bases apart. The CDR3 spans 14 residues, from the cysteine through the phenylalanine. CDR3 DNA is the only sequence kept; it has 42 bases, read in frame from the first base. The germline V gene provides CDR1 SGHVS and CDR2 FNYEAQ. The time point label corresponds to: persistent/refractory GD, antithyroid drugs over 5 years with positive TRAb. For both TCR sequencing and RNA sequencing, RNA was extracted from PBMCs using TRIzol. The diagnosis of Graves' disease was made according to American Thyroid Association guidelines. Patients for the study were recruited at an endocrinology department in Xi'an, China. Each patient gave approximately 9.7 milliliters of peripheral blood, collected in an EDTA anticoagulant tube. Ficoll Paque Plus density gradient separation was used to isolate PBMCs, and no additional T cell sorting was done. An Agilent 2100 Bioanalyzer and agarose gel were used to check RNA quality, and a NanoDrop 2000 was used to measure RNA concentration.

This material consisted of peripheral blood mononuclear cells (PBMCs), taken when the disease was refractory, from a patient treated with antithyroid drugs. The source of this sequence is a female donor with Graves disease. The rearranged chain carries TRBV7-6 and TRBJ2-5, with no D gene named confidently. CDR3 loop: CASSTQDVQETQYF. DNA sequence: TGTGCCAGCAGCACTCAGGACGTCCAAGAGACCCAGTACTTC.